One and the same sample provided the 17 T cell receptor beta chains below, sequenced in a study of blood T cells in healthy people across ages. The second PCR ran about 6 to 12 cycles with a sample-barcoded 5' primer and J-beta primers. TCRdb reprocessed the 5' RACE reads via MiXCR and lists one record per CDR3 protein. The sample lists 500,000 to 650,000 distinct CDR3 sequences; about 29% were seen once. This sample also appeared in a second study, on T cells of mothers and their children.

Material for sequencing was blood. The receptors come from a boy aged 2 to 10 in good health.

V gene TRBV20-1 combines with J gene TRBJ2-7; 7 bases match TRBD2. The CDR3 has 17 residues. V lost 3 bases, J lost 3 bases, and 17 bases stayed unmatched. Germline V gene sequence: CDR1 DFQATT, CDR2 SNEGSKA (reference sequence). In nucleotides, the CDR3 is TGCAGTGCTAGTAAGGTTGGCGAGGCGGGAGCGGTCTACGAGCAGTACTTC. Translated: CSASKVGEAGAVYEQYF.

This clonotype was seen only a few times. V usage is TRBV10-2 and J usage is TRBJ2-5; 7 nucleotides match TRBD1. The CDR3 runs 12 residues. The V gene end was trimmed by 8 bases and the J gene end by 2 bases; junction bases not matched to a gene: 2. Germline CDR1 and CDR2: WSHSY and SAAADI. The CDR3 protein is CASGQAQETQYF. DNA for the CDR3: TGCGCCAGCGGACAGGCACAAGAGACCCAGTACTTC.

Notes on this clonotype: The conserved phenylalanine or tryptophan normally closing the CDR3 is absent here, so this likely arose from a read error. J is TRBJ2-7 and V is TRBV12-3 or TRBV12-4; D possibly matches TRBD1 or TRBD2 (7 bases each). CDR3 size: 13 residues. V lost 3 bases to trimming and J lost 7 bases, with 13 bases between them. The CDR3 sequence: CASSLVQGGEQYS. The CDR3 nucleotides read TGTGCCAGCAGTTTGGTCCAGGGGGGGGAGCAGTACTCC.

There are a few counts of this clonotype. This chain uses TRBV27 with TRBJ2-5; 10 bases fit TRBD2. Trimming cost V 5 bases and J 4 bases; bases outside gene matches: 7. CDR1 is MNHEY and CDR2 is SMNVEV in the germline V gene (reference sequence). The CDR3 contains 15 residues. The CDR3 region has the DNA TGTGCCAGCAGTCCTCTAGCGGGAGAAAGAGAGACCCAGTACTTC. This sequence encodes CASSPLAGERETQYF.

This clonotype was observed a handful of times. V is TRBV4-3 and J is TRBJ1-2; TRBD1 is a possible D gene (5 bases). The ends were cut back, 3 bases at V and 4 bases at J, with 15 bases in the middle. There are 15 residues in the CDR3. CDR1 is LGHNA and CDR2 is YSLEER in the germline V gene. The CDR3 reads CASSQSRAFSYGYTF. DNA of the CDR3: TGCGCCAGCAGCCAGTCCAGGGCTTTTAGCTATGGCTACACCTTC.

This clonotype was found a few times. The DNA for the CDR3 is TGTGCCAGCAGTTATACCCCGGGGCTAGGCTATGGCTACACCTTC. Translated, it gives CASSYTPGLGYGYTF. The chain recombines TRBV6-5 with TRBJ1-2; tentatively, D is TRBD1 (5 bases). The CDR3 is 15 residues long. Trimming removed 3 bases at V and 4 bases at J, with 15 bases between. Germline V gene data show CDR1 as MNHEY and CDR2 as SVGAGI.

The chain recombines TRBV3-1 with TRBJ2-1, with a weak D call TRBD2 (6 bases). The last part of the DNA fits TRBJ2-7 better; the J call may be wrong. Per germline, CDR1 LGHDT and CDR2 YNNKEL (reference sequence). This CDR3 region has 12 residues. The CDR3 nucleotides are TGTGCCAGCCAGGGACTCCCCTACGAGCAGTACTTC. Protein: CASQGLPYEQYF.

This clonotype was counted between two and nine times. The chain links TRBV4-3 to TRBJ2-5; tentative D call: TRBD2 (6 bases). Looked up from germline, CDR1 is LGHNA and CDR2 is YSLEER. V shed 3 bases and J shed 0 bases, with 14 bases lying between them. This CDR3 region has 16 residues. The CDR3 sequence: CASSQDLRDYQETQYF. The CDR3 DNA sequence: TGCGCCAGCAGCCAGGATCTCCGGGACTACCAAGAGACCCAGTACTTC.

This chain uses TRBV20-1 with TRBJ1-6, with D maybe TRBD1 (5 bases). This CDR3 has 13 amino acids. CDR1 and CDR2 from the germline V gene are DFQATT and SNEGSKA (reference sequence). V dropped 0 bases and J dropped 18 bases, with 18 bases sitting between them. The CDR3, as DNA: TGCAGTGCTAGAGATGGACCCCGACAGCTGAACCACTTT. It specifies CSARDGPRQLNHF.

This clonotype was recorded a few times. CDR3 DNA sequence: TGTGCCAGCAGCCAAGCCGTCTCGCGGGGGGCCCTAGAGACCCAGTACTTC. Translating gives CASSQAVSRGALETQYF. The chain joins TRBV3-1 to TRBJ2-5, with TRBD2 matching 8 bases. V gave up 1 base and J gave up 4 bases; unmatched junction bases: 11. Per germline, CDR1 LGHDT and CDR2 YNNKEL (reference sequence). The CDR3 contains 17 residues.

The chain combines TRBV14 with TRBJ2-6; 7 bases are a match to TRBD1. This CDR3 comprises 16 residues. The trim removed 8 bases at V and 0 bases at J, leaving 7 bases unmatched. Germline V gene data show CDR1 as SGHDN and CDR2 as FVKESK. Here the CDR3 reads CASGDRYFSGANVLTF. CDR3 DNA: TGTGCCAGCGGGGACAGATACTTCTCTGGGGCCAACGTCCTGACTTTC.

The chain couples TRBV7-9 to TRBJ2-3, with a possible D match to TRBD1 (6 bases). V shed 0 bases and J shed 2 bases, with 9 bases lying between them. The CDR3 is made up of 15 amino acids. CDR1 is SEHNR, CDR2 FQNEAQ, per germline (reference sequence). CDR3 DNA sequence: TGTGCCAGCAGCTTAGCGGGGGCCCACACAGATACGCAGTATTTT. Translation: CASSLAGAHTDTQYF.

Only a few counts were recorded for this clonotype. The V and J genes are TRBV29-1 and TRBJ1-4; D uncertain. V dropped 0 bases and J dropped 8 bases, with 19 bases sitting between them. The length of the CDR3 is 16 residues. Germline CDR1 SQVTM, CDR2 ANQGSEA. The CDR3 region has the DNA TGCAGCGTTGAAGATCGGGGAATCGGTAATGGGGAAAAACTGTTTTTT. Residues: CSVEDRGIGNGEKLFF.

A few counts support this clonotype. The chain joins TRBV7-9 to TRBJ1-1; TRBD1 aligns across 9 bases. The CDR3 totals 15 residues. Looked up from germline, CDR1 is SEHNR and CDR2 is FQNEAQ (reference sequence). V lost 4 bases, J lost 2 bases, and 5 bases stayed unmatched. The CDR3 region is CASSSGQGTNTEAFF. In DNA, the CDR3 is TGTGCCAGCAGCTCGGGACAGGGAACCAACACTGAAGCTTTCTTT.

This clonotype was picked up a small number of times. This sequence joins TRBV6-5 and TRBJ1-4; TRBD1 matches 10 bases. This CDR3 is 17 amino acids long. V dropped 0 bases and J dropped 6; count of bases not matched to a gene: 7. In germline, CDR1 is MNHEY, CDR2 SVGAGI. CDR3 in amino acids: CASSYSRLGTGDEKLFF. CDR3 nucleotides: TGTGCCAGCAGTTACTCGAGATTAGGGACAGGGGATGAAAAACTGTTTTTT.

The chain combines TRBV18 with TRBJ1-4, with D possibly TRBD1 on 6 matching bases. The germline CDR1 and CDR2 sequences are KGHSH and LQKENI. The CDR3 spans 15 residues. V lost 1 base and J lost 6, with 12 bases in between. The CDR3 coding sequence is TGTGCCAGCTCACCACTAGCTGGGGGCGATGAAAAACTGTTTTTT. It encodes CASSPLAGGDEKLFF.

This chain connects TRBV14 to TRBJ2-5; D gene ambiguous. Germline lookup yields CDR1 SGHDN and CDR2 FVKESK. The CDR3 loop spans 15 amino acids. Trimming cost V 0 bases and J 4 bases, with 12 bases left between them. The CDR3 nucleotides are TGTGCCAGCAGCCAAGAATACGGTTTGGGAGAGACCCAGTACTTC. This codes for CASSQEYGLGETQYF.